These 15 T cell receptor beta chains came from one sample sequenced in a study of Ad26.COV2.S vaccination and SARS-CoV-2 variants. Noted treatment: some 20 received Ad26.COV2.S at low or high dose, single or two shots; 5 received placebo; per-sample allocation not given. Material that was analyzed had been drawn on day 63 after the first vaccine or placebo injection. Method: immunoSEQ multiplex PCR; TCRdb's copy keeps in-frame clones and lacks some. Counted here are about half a million clones, 80% to 90% occurring once; the ten biggest clones make up 1.7%. Sequences were derived from peripheral blood, sampled in a trial of Ad26.COV2.S vaccine versus placebo. These TCRs come from a person between 18 and 65 years old who received the Ad26.COV2.S COVID-19 vaccine or a placebo.

This rearrangement joins TRBV3-1 (or the pseudogene TRBV3-2) to TRBJ1-1, with 7 bases fitting TRBD1. J gave up 5 bases and V 3 bases, and 9 bases lay outside the gene matches. Germline assignment: CDR1 LGHDT and CDR2 YNNKEL (reference sequence). This CDR3 contains 15 residues. CDR3 in DNA: TGTGCCAGCAGCCACCGGACAGGCGGTCTTACTGAAGCTTTCTTT. It specifies CASSHRTGGLTEAFF.

The J gene is TRBJ2-2, the V gene TRBV6-4; a possible D gene is TRBD1 (6 bases). The CDR3 covers 15 residues. Germline loops: CDR1 MRHNA, CDR2 SNTAGT. Deletions cut 6 bases from V and 5 bases from J, with 16 bases between. CDR3 loop: CASSPTGSPTGELFF. CDR3 in DNA: TGTGCCAGCAGCCCAACAGGGTCTCCAACCGGGGAGCTGTTTTTT.

The rearrangement links TRBV7-2 to TRBJ2-7; 8 nucleotides line up with TRBD1. Trimming cost V 5 bases and J 4 bases; bases outside gene matches: 10. From germline, CDR1 is SGHTA and CDR2 FQGNSA. CDR3 length equals 15 residues. Here the CDR3 reads CASSMTPGQAYEQYF. As DNA, the CDR3 is TGTGCCAGCAGCATGACTCCGGGACAGGCATACGAGCAGTACTTC.

The chain is built from TRBV10-3 and TRBJ2-1, with TRBD1 identical over 10 bases. The germline CDR1 and CDR2 sequences are ENHRY and SYGVKD. This CDR3 region has 16 residues. Trimming cost V 4 bases and J 5 bases; bases outside gene matches: 8. The CDR3 is CAISATGTGANNEQFF. Written as DNA, the CDR3 is TGTGCCATCAGTGCGACCGGGACAGGGGCCAACAATGAGCAGTTCTTC.

The chain has TRBV11-2 and TRBJ2-1; D not resolved. This CDR3 has 17 residues. Looked up from germline, CDR1 is SGHAT and CDR2 is FQNNGV. The V gene lost 5 bases and the J gene lost 2 bases, with 19 bases spanning the gap. The CDR3 DNA sequence: TGTGCCAGCAGCCCAAGGTGGTCCCCCGGGCCCTACAATGAGCAGTTCTTC. This gives the protein CASSPRWSPGPYNEQFF.

This sequence joins TRBV3-1 (or the pseudogene TRBV3-2) and TRBJ2-2; D possibly corresponds to TRBD1 (6 bases). The V gene lost 6 bases and the J gene lost 8 bases, with 13 bases spanning the gap. CDR1 is LGHDT, CDR2 YNNKEL, per germline (reference sequence). This CDR3 has 13 residues. The CDR3 sequence: CASRRPQGGELFF. CDR3 bases: TGTGCCAGCAGACGTCCCCAGGGGGGGGAGCTGTTTTTT.

This chain connects TRBV10-1 to TRBJ1-4; 7 nucleotides match TRBD1. The J segment lost 5 bases and the V segment lost 5 bases, leaving 5 bases of the junction unmatched. CDR1 is WNHNN, CDR2 SYGVQD, per germline (reference sequence). The CDR3 extends over 14 amino acids. CDR3 in DNA: TGCGCCAGCAGTCCGGGACAGCTAAATGAAAAACTGTTTTTT. Translation: CASSPGQLNEKLFF.

This sequence joins TRBV25-1 and TRBJ1-6, with TRBD1 identical over 8 bases. Trimming removed 2 bases from V and 10 bases from J; junction bases left unmatched: 7. The CDR3 runs 15 residues. Germline V gives CDR1 MGHDK, CDR2 SYGVNS. In DNA, the CDR3 is TGTGCCAGCAGTGAACGGGACAGGTCCGTATCACCCCTCCACTTT. The encoded protein is CASSERDRSVSPLHF.

This clone is a singleton in its sample. The chain joins TRBV7-6 to TRBJ2-1, with D tentatively TRBD2 (6 bases). The germline V gene encodes CDR1 SGHVS and CDR2 FNYEAQ. The V and J ends lost 1 base and 9 bases respectively, with 13 bases between them. CDR3 size: 14 residues. The CDR3 DNA reads TGTGCCAGCAGCTTAGGGTTCCGGGGAGGTGAGCAGTTCTTC. Translated, it gives CASSLGFRGGEQFF. Variable domain in full (rest from reference TRBV7-6 and TRBJ2-1): GAGVSQSPRYKVTKRGQDVALRCDPISGHVSLYWYRQALGQGPEFLTYFNYEAQQDKSGLPNDRFSAERPEGSISTLTIQRTEQRDSAMYRCASSLGFRGGEQFFGPGTRLTVL.

The V gene is TRBV9, the J gene TRBJ2-7; 7 nucleotides agree with TRBD2. The junction had 10 bases not matched to a gene; V was cut back by 4 bases and J by 3 bases. CDR1 SGDLS and CDR2 YYNGEE come from the germline V gene. This CDR3 comprises 15 residues. The CDR3 reads CASSPSGTTSYEQYF. The DNA for the CDR3 is TGTGCCAGCAGCCCCTCCGGGACTACCAGCTACGAGCAGTACTTC.

The rearrangement joins TRBV5-1 to TRBJ1-4; D gene ambiguous. The V end was cut by 2 bases, the J end by 3 bases, with 11 bases between. Looked up from germline, CDR1 is SGHRS and CDR2 is YFSETQ. This CDR3 has 15 residues. The CDR3 region has the DNA TGCGCCAGCAGCTTCTCCTTGGCTCCTAATGAAAAACTGTTTTTT. Translating gives CASSFSLAPNEKLFF.

As concerns this clone: Other DNA sequences of this sample code for an identical CDR3. The J gene is TRBJ2-1, the V gene TRBV7-9; the D is unclear. The V end lost 1 base, the J end lost 4 bases, and 8 bases lay between the germline ends. Germline V gene lookup returns CDR1 SEHNR and CDR2 FQNEAQ (reference sequence). CDR3 length equals 14 residues. CDR3 DNA sequence: TGTGCCAGCAGCTTAGTAGGCACGTACAATGAGCAGTTCTTC. This codes for CASSLVGTYNEQFF.

This chain links TRBV7-3 with TRBJ2-5; 7 nucleotides line up with TRBD2. Germline values: CDR1 SGHTA, CDR2 FQGTGA. The CDR3 covers 13 residues. The ends lost 4 bases at V and 5 bases at J; junction bases unmatched: 4. The CDR3 sequence is CASSSREGETQYF. CDR3 nucleotide sequence: TGTGCCAGCAGCTCCAGGGAGGGGGAGACCCAGTACTTC.

This chain joins TRBV5-6 and TRBJ1-5, with 8 bases lining up with TRBD1. This CDR3 comprises 18 residues. From germline, CDR1 is SGHDT and CDR2 YYEEEE. After removal of 6 bases from V and 4 bases from J, the junction contained 18 bases not matched to a gene. CDR3 in DNA: TGTGCCAGCAACCGGCAGGGAGGTATACAGGGGGATAATCAGCCCCAGCATTTT. Amino acid sequence: CASNRQGGIQGDNQPQHF. Looking up the rest from reference TRBV5-6 and TRBJ1-5 gives the full variable domain: DAGVTQSPTHLIKTRGQQVTLRCSPKSGHDTVSWYQQALGQGPQFIFQYYEEEERQRGNFPDRFSGHQFPNYSSELNVNALLLGDSALYLCASNRQGGIQGDNQPQHFGDGTRLSIL.

J is TRBJ2-6 and V is TRBV6-6, with D possibly being TRBD1 (5 bases). Germline loops: CDR1 MNHNY, CDR2 SVGAGI (reference sequence). V was clipped by 7 bases and J by 2 bases, with 6 bases between them. The CDR3 is 13 residues long. CDR3 nucleotides: TGTGCCAGCAAAGGGGCTGGGGCCAACGTCCTGACTTTC. As protein: CASKGAGANVLTF.